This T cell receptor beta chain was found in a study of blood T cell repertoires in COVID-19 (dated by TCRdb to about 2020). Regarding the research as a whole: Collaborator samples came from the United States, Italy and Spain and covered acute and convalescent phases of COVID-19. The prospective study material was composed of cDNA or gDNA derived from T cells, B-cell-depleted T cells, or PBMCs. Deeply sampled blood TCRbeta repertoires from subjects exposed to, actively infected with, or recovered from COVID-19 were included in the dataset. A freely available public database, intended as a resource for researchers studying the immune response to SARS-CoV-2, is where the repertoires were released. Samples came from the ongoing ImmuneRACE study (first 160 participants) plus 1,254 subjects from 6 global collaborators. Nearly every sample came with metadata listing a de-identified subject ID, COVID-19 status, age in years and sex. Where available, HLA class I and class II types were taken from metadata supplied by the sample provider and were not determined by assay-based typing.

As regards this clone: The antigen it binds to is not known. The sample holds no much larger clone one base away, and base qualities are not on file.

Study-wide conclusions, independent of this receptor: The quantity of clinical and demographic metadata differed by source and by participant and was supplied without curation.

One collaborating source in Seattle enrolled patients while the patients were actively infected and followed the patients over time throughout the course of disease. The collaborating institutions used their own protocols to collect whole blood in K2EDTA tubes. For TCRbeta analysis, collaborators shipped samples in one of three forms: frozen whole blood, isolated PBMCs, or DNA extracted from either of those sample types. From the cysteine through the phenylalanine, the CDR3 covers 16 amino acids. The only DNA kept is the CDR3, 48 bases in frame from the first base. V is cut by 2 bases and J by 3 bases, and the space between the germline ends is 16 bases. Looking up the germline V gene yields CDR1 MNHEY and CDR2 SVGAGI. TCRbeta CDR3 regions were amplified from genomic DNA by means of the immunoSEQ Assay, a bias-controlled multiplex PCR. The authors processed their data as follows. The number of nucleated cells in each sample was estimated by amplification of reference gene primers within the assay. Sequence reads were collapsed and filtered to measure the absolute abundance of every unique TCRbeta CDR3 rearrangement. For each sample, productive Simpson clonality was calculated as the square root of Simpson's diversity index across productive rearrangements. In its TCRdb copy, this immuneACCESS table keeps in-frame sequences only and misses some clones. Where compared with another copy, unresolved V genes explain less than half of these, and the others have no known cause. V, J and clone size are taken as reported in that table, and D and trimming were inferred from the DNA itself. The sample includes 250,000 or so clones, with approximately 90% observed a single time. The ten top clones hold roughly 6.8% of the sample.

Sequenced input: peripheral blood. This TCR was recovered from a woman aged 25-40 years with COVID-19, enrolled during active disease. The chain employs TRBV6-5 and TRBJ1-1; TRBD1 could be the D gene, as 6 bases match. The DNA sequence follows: TGTGCCAGCAGTTACAAAGGGGGGGACCTATACACTGAAGCTTTCTTT. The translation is CASSYKGGDLYTEAFF.